Following are 8 T cell receptor beta chains from one sample sequenced in a study of T cell changes during pregnancy in multiple sclerosis (dated by TCRdb to 2018 to 2020). Libraries were constructed by the immunoSEQ multiplex PCR assay. The table comes from immuneACCESS by way of TCRdb, which keeps in-frame sequences with V and J called. Part of the clones is missing from these tables; in studies checked, under half for an unresolved V gene and the rest for unknown reasons. The sample table shows around 30,000 clones, and approximately 81% are seen once. The ten largest make up roughly 8% of the sample. Material: CD8+ T cells from peripheral blood mononuclear cells, obtained after pregnancy. The receptors were sampled from a female donor with multiple sclerosis, enrolled in a pregnancy study.

The rearrangement links TRBV5-6 to TRBJ1-2; 9 bases align to TRBD1. This CDR3 comprises 15 residues. Germline V gives CDR1 SGHDT, CDR2 YYEEEE. V lost 3 bases and J lost 0; bases outside the gene matches: 3. The CDR3: CASSSGQGPNYGYTF. In DNA, the CDR3 is TGTGCCAGCAGCTCGGGACAGGGACCTAACTATGGCTACACCTTC. Together with reference TRBV5-6 and TRBJ1-2, the CDR3 gives the full variable domain: DAGVTQSPTHLIKTRGQQVTLRCSPKSGHDTVSWYQQALGQGPQFIFQYYEEEERQRGNFPDRFSGHQFPNYSSELNVNALLLGDSALYLCASSSGQGPNYGYTFGSGTRLTVV.

Comments on this clone: A much more abundant neighbour one base away suggests this may be a read error. The rearrangement joins TRBV11-2 to TRBJ2-5; the D gene is possibly TRBD2 (6 bases). In germline, CDR1 is SGHAT, CDR2 FQNNGV. Trimming removed 1 base at V and 4 bases at J, with 13 bases between. The CDR3 contains 15 residues. Here the CDR3 reads CASSLVGGTGETQYF. Here the CDR3 DNA reads TGTGCCAGCAGCTTAGTTGGCGGGACGGGAGAGACCCAGTACTTC.

This chain uses TRBV27 with TRBJ2-7, with D perhaps TRBD1 (5 bases). CDR1 MNHEY and CDR2 SMNVEV come from the germline V gene (reference sequence). Trimming removed 2 bases at V and 0 bases at J, with 14 bases between. The CDR3 consists of 16 residues. In nucleotides, the CDR3 is TGTGCCAGCAGTTTAGAGTGGGGCACAAGCTCCTACGAGCAGTACTTC. The encoded protein is CASSLEWGTSSYEQYF.

This chain links TRBV6-1 with TRBJ2-1; 12 bases match TRBD2. The V segment lost 2 bases and the J segment 7 bases; nucleotides outside the gene matches: 3. The CDR3 runs 15 residues. CDR1 and CDR2 from the germline V gene are MNHNS and SASEGT. CDR3 nucleotide sequence: TGTGCCAGCAGTGAAATTACTAGCGGGGGGAATGAGCAGTTCTTC. Its translation is CASSEITSGGNEQFF.

This chain connects TRBV7-9 to TRBJ1-4; tentative D call: TRBD1 (6 bases). Trimming cost V 7 bases and J 7 bases, with 13 bases left between them. The length of the CDR3 is 13 residues. Per the germline V gene, CDR1 is SEHNR and CDR2 is FQNEAQ (reference sequence). CDR3: CASTPDSREKLFF. Here the CDR3 DNA reads TGTGCCAGCACCCCGGACAGTCGTGAAAAACTGTTTTTT.

This chain links TRBV9 with TRBJ2-2, with D possibly TRBD1 on 6 matching bases. Trimming stripped 1 base from V and 0 bases from J, with 7 bases between. Germline values: CDR1 SGDLS, CDR2 YYNGEE. The CDR3 length is 15 residues. The CDR3 region has the DNA TGTGCCAGCAGCGTAAGGACAGCGAACACCGGGGAGCTGTTTTTT. It encodes CASSVRTANTGELFF.

This chain links TRBV9 with TRBJ1-1; D is unresolved. There are 12 residues in the CDR3. V lost 6 bases, J lost 5 bases, and 11 bases lay in between. Germline V gene data show CDR1 as SGDLS and CDR2 as YYNGEE. The CDR3 bases are TGTGCCAGCACCGGGGTAACAACTGAAGCTTTCTTT. Amino acids: CASTGVTTEAFF.

The rearrangement links TRBV5-4 to TRBJ2-1; 7 bases match TRBD2. The CDR3 consists of 15 residues. Germline V gene data show CDR1 as SGHNT and CDR2 as YYREEE (reference sequence). After removal of 0 bases from V and 10 bases from J, the junction contained 10 bases not matched to a gene. The CDR3 nucleotides are TGTGCCAGCAGCTTGGTCGGGACTACCATGGTAGAGCAGTTCTTC. This codes for CASSLVGTTMVEQFF.